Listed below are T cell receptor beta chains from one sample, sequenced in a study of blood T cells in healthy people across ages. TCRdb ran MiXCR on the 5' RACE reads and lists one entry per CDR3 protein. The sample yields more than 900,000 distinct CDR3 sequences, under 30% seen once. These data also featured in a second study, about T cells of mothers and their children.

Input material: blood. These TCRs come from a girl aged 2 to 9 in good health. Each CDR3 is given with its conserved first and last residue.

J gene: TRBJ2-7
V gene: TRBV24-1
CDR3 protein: CATSDAKNRGRAYEQYF

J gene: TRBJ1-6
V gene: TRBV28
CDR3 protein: CASSLAQVGSPLHF

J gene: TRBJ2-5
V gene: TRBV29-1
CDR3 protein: CSADWTGVGTQYF

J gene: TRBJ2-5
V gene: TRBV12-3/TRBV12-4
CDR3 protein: CASSAGLGEETQYF

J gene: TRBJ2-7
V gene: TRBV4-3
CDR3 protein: CASSHGAADYEQYF

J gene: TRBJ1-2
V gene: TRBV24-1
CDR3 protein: CATSGGAQGAYGYTF

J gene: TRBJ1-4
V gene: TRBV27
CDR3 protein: CASRLATNEKLFF

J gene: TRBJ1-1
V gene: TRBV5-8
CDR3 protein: CASSFRTGEWATGTEAFF

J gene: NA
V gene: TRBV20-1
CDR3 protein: CSAVIPGTLSEQYF

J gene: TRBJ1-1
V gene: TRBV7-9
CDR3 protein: CASSSGRGGRRGTEAFF

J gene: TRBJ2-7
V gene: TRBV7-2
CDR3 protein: CASSLGLIYEQYF

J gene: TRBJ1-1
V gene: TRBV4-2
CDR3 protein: CASSQGYHEFTVSEAFF

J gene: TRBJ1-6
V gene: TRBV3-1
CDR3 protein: CASSQEWDRNSPLHF

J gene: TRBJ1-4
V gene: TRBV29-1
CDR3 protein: CSVEMGGRGEKLFF

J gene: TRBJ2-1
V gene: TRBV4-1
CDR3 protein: CASSQGRPAGGNEQFF

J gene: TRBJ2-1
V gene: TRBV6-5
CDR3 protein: CASTGFAEGEQFF

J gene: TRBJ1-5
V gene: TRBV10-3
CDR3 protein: CAISERGGGNQPQHF

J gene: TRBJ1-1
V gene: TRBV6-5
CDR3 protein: CASSYSTGSTEAFF

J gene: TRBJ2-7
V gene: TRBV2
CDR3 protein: CASKGIGTTTYEQYF

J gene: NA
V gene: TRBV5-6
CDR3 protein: CASSRRVSPEQFF

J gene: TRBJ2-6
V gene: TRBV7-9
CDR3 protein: CASSLFILDSGANVLTF

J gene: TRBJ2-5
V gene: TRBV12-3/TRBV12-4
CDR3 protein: CASSPTFEETQYF

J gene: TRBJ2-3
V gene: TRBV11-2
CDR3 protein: CASSWAGTDTQYF

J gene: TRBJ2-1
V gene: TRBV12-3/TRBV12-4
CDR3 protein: CASSQTGTGVRNEQFF

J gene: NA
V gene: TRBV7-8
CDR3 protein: CASSFSNSPYEQYF

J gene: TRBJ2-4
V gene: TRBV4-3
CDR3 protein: CASSPDRGVGWRENIQYF

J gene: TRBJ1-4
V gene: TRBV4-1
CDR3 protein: CASGRGDNEKLFF

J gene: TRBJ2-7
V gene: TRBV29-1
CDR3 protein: CSVVGTGGEEQYF

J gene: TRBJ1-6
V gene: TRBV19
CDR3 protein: CASSASYNSPLHF

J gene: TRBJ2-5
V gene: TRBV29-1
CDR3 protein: CSVGRANEETQYF

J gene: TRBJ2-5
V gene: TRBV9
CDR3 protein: CASSPRMQETQYF

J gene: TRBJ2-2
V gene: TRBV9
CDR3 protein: CASSALGTVNTGELFF

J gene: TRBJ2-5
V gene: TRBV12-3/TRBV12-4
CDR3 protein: CASNIAGSSSESPFETQYF

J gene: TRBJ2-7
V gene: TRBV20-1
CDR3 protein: CSGSSGGYEQYF

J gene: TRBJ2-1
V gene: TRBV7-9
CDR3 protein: CASSSGTSVPHNEQFF

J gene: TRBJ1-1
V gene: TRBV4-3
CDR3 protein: CASSQWANTEAFF

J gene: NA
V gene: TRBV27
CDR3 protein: CASSPDRGYNEQFF

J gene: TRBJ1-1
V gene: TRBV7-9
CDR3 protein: CASSLEHEAFF

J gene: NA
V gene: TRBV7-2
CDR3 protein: CASSLFGARVYNEQFF

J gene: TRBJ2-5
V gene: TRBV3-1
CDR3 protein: CASSQVRGLALYQETQYF

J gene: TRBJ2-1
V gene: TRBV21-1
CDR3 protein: CASSKATGLRTSSDEQFF

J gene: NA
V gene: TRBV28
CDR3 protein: CASSLMQEGNYEQYF

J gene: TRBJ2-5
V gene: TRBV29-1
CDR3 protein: CSVERSQETQYF

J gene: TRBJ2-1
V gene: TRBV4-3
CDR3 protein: CASSQDWGLDNEQFF

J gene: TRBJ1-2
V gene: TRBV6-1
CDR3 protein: CASRKTPTDRNMGGYTF

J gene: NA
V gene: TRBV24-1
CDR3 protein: CATSDHQSGTSGRNEQFF

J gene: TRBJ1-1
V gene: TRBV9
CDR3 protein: CASSPLYLRTGATEAFF

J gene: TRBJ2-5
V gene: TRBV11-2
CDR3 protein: CASSLKGASGETQYF

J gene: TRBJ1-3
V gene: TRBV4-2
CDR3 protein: CASSLDGVSGNTIYF

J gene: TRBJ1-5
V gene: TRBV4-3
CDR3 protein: CASSSRRRLQPQHF